This T cell receptor beta chain derives from a study of CD8+ T cells in alopecia areata. cDNA reverse transcribed from extracted RNA served as the sequencing template. Libraries were prepared by immunoSEQ multiplex PCR; TCRdb keeps only in-frame clonotypes and omits some of them. The repertoire has roughly 150,000 clones, roughly 50% of them found once; the top ten carry approximately 4.3%. The V and J ends lost 3 bases and 13 bases respectively, with 13 bases between them. CDR3 size: 13 residues. Germline CDR1 is SNHLY and CDR2 is FYNNEI. This clone has more than one count but fewer than ten. What it recognizes is unknown. The study, taken as a whole, reports: Higher clonality and more expanded CD8+ clones appeared in lesional than normal scalp. Clarity of TCR sharing across patients fell short of that in mice, possibly HLA-related.

V usage is TRBV2 and J usage is TRBJ2-6, with a tentative D call TRBD1 (5 bases). This TCR was sampled from a human donor in good health. The specimen sequenced was CD4+ T cells sorted from blood. This CDR3 reads CASSEVPKGVLTF. DNA of the CDR3: TGTGCCAGCAGTGAGGTTCCTAAGGGGGTCCTGACTTTC.